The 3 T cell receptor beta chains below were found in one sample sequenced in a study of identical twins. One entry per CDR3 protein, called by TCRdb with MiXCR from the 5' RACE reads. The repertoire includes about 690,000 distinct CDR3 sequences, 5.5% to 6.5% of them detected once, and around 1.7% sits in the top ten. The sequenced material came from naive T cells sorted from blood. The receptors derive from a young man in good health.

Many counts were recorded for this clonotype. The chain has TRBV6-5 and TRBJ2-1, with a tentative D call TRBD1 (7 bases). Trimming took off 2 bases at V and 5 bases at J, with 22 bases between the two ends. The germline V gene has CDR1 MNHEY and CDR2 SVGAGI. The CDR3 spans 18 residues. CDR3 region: CASSYPPPGGGTHNEQFF. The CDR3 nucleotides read TGTGCCAGCAGTTACCCCCCCCCAGGGGGAGGCACCCACAATGAGCAGTTCTTC.

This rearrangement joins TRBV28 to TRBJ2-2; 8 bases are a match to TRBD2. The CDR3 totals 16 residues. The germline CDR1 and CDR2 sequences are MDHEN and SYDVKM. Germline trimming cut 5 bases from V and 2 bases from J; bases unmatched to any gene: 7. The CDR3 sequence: CASSPASGLNTGELFF. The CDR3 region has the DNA TGTGCCAGCAGTCCCGCTAGCGGGCTCAACACCGGGGAGCTGTTTTTT.

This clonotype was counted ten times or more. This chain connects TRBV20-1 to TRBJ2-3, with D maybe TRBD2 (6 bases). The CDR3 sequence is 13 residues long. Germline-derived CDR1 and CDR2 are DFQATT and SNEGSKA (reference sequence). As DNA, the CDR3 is TGCGCTCCCCAGCCGGGAGAATTGGATACGCAGTATTTT. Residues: CAPQPGELDTQYF.